These T cell receptor beta chains were read from a single sample in a study of T cells in Graves' hyperthyroidism and ophthalmopathy. TCRdb fed the multiplex PCR reads into MiXCR, producing one record per CDR3 protein. The sample has roughly 500,000 distinct CDR3 sequences; 15% to 20% are singletons. Sample: blood. These receptors all stem from a woman aged 25 to 39 with Graves' ophthalmopathy. CDR3s include the opening cysteine and the closing phenylalanine or tryptophan. The D gene is left open where the match is weak. Size tells how often a clone was seen (once, few, many) or the class of an expanded clone, and some rows leave it out.

TRBV6-1,many,TRBJ2-5,NA,TGTGCCAGCAGTCCCCGTGAGTCGGAGACCCAGTACTTC,CASSPRESETQYF
TRBV7-2,many,TRBJ2-3,TRBD2,TGTGCCAGCAGTATACACAAGCGGGACCGCCAGTATTTT,CASSIHKRDRQYF
TRBV2,NA,TRBJ2-5,NA,TGTGCCAGCAGTGAGGTGGGACCCCTGGACTTC,CASSEVGPLDF
TRBV19,NA,TRBJ2-1,NA,TGTGCCAGTACCCGACCGGGATCTCGATACAATGAGCAGTTCTTC,CASTRPGSRYNEQFF
TRBV25-1,few,TRBJ2-7,TRBD2,TGTGCCAGCAGTTTCAGCGGGATCACCTACGAGCAGTACTTC,CASSFSGITYEQYF
TRBV19,NA,TRBJ1-1,NA,TGTGCCAGCAAGGGGACATTTGGAATGAACACTGAAGCTTTCTTT,CASKGTFGMNTEAFF
TRBV29-1,few,TRBJ2-2,NA,TGCAGCGTTGATATAGGGGATTGGGCGCCCGGGGAGCTGTTTTTT,CSVDIGDWAPGELFF
TRBV3-1,many,TRBJ1-4,NA,TGTGCCAGCAGCCCTACCCCGGGGGAAAAACTGTTTTTT,CASSPTPGEKLFF
TRBV5-1,NA,TRBJ2-5,TRBD2,TGCGCCAGCAGCTTGGATCTAGCGGGGCGGAAAGAGACCCAGTACTTC,CASSLDLAGRKETQYF
TRBV18,NA,TRBJ2-1,TRBD1,TGTGCCAGCTCACCACAGGGACAGGGGGCTCAATACAATGAGCAGTTCTTC,CASSPQGQGAQYNEQFF
TRBV7-9,many,TRBJ2-5,NA,TGTGCCAGCTCTGCCGGGCAAGAGACCCAGTACTTC,CASSAGQETQYF
TRBV5-1,many,TRBJ1-5,NA,TGCGCCAGCAGCCCTGGACTATTTAGCAATCAGCCCCAGCATTTT,CASSPGLFSNQPQHF
TRBV20-1,NA,TRBJ2-5,NA,TGCAGTGCTCGCTACTCCCGGGACACGCCCTCAAGGTACCAAGAGACCCAGTACTTC,CSARYSRDTPSRYQETQYF
TRBV20-1,many,TRBJ2-5,TRBD2,TGCAGTGCTAGAGCAGGACTAGCGGAATACCAAGAGACCCAGTACTTC,CSARAGLAEYQETQYF
TRBV4-3,many,TRBJ2-7,NA,TGCGCCAGCAGCCAAGATCGCCTCTCCTACGAGCAGTACTTC,CASSQDRLSYEQYF
TRBV5-6,few,TRBJ2-3,TRBD2,TGTGCCAGCAGCTTACCGGGACTAGCGTGGGGGGGGGCAGATACGCAGTATTTT,CASSLPGLAWGGADTQYF
TRBV9,few,TRBJ2-2,NA,TGTGCCAGCAGCGTCGGCCCCAGCGGGACAGGCACCGGGGAGCTGTTTTTT,CASSVGPSGTGTGELFF
TRBV7-2,NA,TRBJ1-4,NA,TGTGCCAGCAGCAGCGGGGGGTCCGCATTTGAAAAACTGTTTTTT,CASSSGGSAFEKLFF
TRBV29-1,NA,TRBJ2-2,NA,TGCAGCGTTGAGTTGATTACGGTTTCGAACACCGGGGAGCTGTTTTTT,CSVELITVSNTGELFF
TRBV13,NA,TRBJ2-1,TRBD1,TGTGCCAGCAACCGACAGGGCGATCCCGACAATGAGCAGTTCTTC,CASNRQGDPDNEQFF
TRBV9,NA,TRBJ2-3,TRBD2,TGTGCCAGCAGCCAAAGCGGACTAGCGGGAGACTGGGCAGATACGCAGTATTTT,CASSQSGLAGDWADTQYF
TRBV6-4,few,TRBJ1-4,TRBD1,TGTGCCAGCAGTGACACTCCGGGACAGGGACAGGAAAAACTGTTTTTT,CASSDTPGQGQEKLFF
TRBV28,few,TRBJ2-7,TRBD2,TGTGCCAGCAGCCCACCGGGACTAGCCTACGAGCGGTACTTC,CASSPPGLAYERYF
TRBV4-1,few,TRBJ2-1,NA,TGCGCCAGCAGCCAAGGTACAAGCGCAAGCTCCTACAATGAGCAGTTCTTC,CASSQGTSASSYNEQFF
TRBV7-2,many,TRBJ1-4,NA,TGTGCCAGCAGCCCTGGGGCGGAAAAACTGTTTTTT,CASSPGAEKLFF
TRBV13,many,TRBJ2-1,NA,TGTGCCAGCAGCTTCTCGACCGGCAATGAGCAGTTCTTC,CASSFSTGNEQFF
TRBV20-1,once,TRBJ2-2,NA,TGCAGTGCTCCCCGGGCGACGAACACCGGGGAGCTGTTTTTT,CSAPRATNTGELFF
TRBV20-1,many,TRBJ2-4,NA,TGCAGTGCTAGTTTGGGTCTCCTAGCCAAAAACATTCAGTACTTC,CSASLGLLAKNIQYF
TRBV12-3/TRBV12-4,many,TRBJ2-3,NA,TGTGCCAGCAGTGGAAAGTTGTTTACGCAGTATTTT,CASSGKLFTQYF
TRBV11-2,many,TRBJ1-5,NA,TGTGCCAGCAGCCCCAGGGGTCAGCCCCAGCATTTT,CASSPRGQPQHF
TRBV28,many,TRBJ2-3,TRBD2,TGTGCCAGCAGACCTCATAGACTAGCGGGAGGGCTCCCAGATACGCAGTATTTT,CASRPHRLAGGLPDTQYF
TRBV6-1,NA,TRBJ2-2,NA,TGTGCCAGCAGCAGACTGGACTCTCTCACCGGGGAGCTGTTTTTT,CASSRLDSLTGELFF
TRBV4-2,NA,TRBJ2-2,TRBD2,TGTGCCAGCAGCCAAGATCTGGCGGGAGGGCCGGGTAACACCGGGGAGCTGTTTTTT,CASSQDLAGGPGNTGELFF
TRBV2,many,TRBJ2-1,NA,TGTGCCAGCAGTGAAAGGTTTTACAATGAGCAGTTCTTC,CASSERFYNEQFF
TRBV28,many,TRBJ1-2,NA,TGTGCCAGCAGTTCAGGGTTTTTTTATGGCTACACCTTC,CASSSGFFYGYTF
TRBV5-1,many,TRBJ1-2,NA,TGCGCCAGCGCACCGGGAACTCGCTCAGGGGATGGCTACACCTTC,CASAPGTRSGDGYTF
TRBV28,few,TRBJ2-1,NA,TGTGCCAGCAGTGAACCCAGCCTAGGGGCGCAGTTCTTC,CASSEPSLGAQFF
TRBV28,many,TRBJ2-1,TRBD2,TGTGCCAGCAGTTTACAGGGACTAGCGAGTATCAATGAGCAGTTCTTC,CASSLQGLASINEQFF
TRBV20-1,NA,TRBJ1-1,NA,TGCAGTGCTAGTGTGGGGGGGAACACTGAAGCTTTCTTT,CSASVGGNTEAFF
TRBV7-2,NA,TRBJ1-4,NA,TGTGCCAGCAGCTTTTCAGAAAATGAAAAACTGTTTTTT,CASSFSENEKLFF
TRBV10-1,few,TRBJ2-3,NA,TGCGCCAGTAACTCGTTTTACACAGATACGCAGTATTTT,CASNSFYTDTQYF
TRBV7-3,NA,TRBJ2-6,NA,TGTGCCAGCGAAATTCTAACAGATTCTGGGGCCAACGTCCTGACTTTC,CASEILTDSGANVLTF
TRBV13,many,TRBJ2-7,NA,TGTGCCAGCAGCTTGACCCGAGGGTCCTACGAGCAGTACTTC,CASSLTRGSYEQYF
TRBV24-1,many,TRBJ2-2,NA,TGTGCCACACGCCAAGCGGGGAACACCGGGGAGCTGTTTTTT,CATRQAGNTGELFF
TRBV20-1,few,TRBJ1-5,NA,TGCAGTGGGAAGGAGACGAGCAATCAGCCCCAGCATTTT,CSGKETSNQPQHF
TRBV2,NA,TRBJ1-5,NA,TGTGCCAGCAGTGAAATCGGGCGTGGGGAAGAGCCCCAGCATTTT,CASSEIGRGEEPQHF
TRBV2,many,TRBJ2-7,TRBD2,TGTGCCAGCAGGGTGACTAGCGGGATACCCTACGAGCAGTACTTC,CASRVTSGIPYEQYF
TRBV12-3/TRBV12-4,few,TRBJ2-5,TRBD1,TGTGCCAGCAGCCTCGGACAGGACCTTTCCTCCGGGGAGACCCAGTACTTC,CASSLGQDLSSGETQYF
TRBV6-2/TRBV6-3,many,TRBJ1-5,NA,TGTGCCAGCAGTAAACAGGGAACGGGTGGCAATCAGCCCCAGCATTTT,CASSKQGTGGNQPQHF
TRBV4-3,NA,TRBJ2-1,TRBD1,TGCGCCAGCAGCCAAGAAGGGACAGGGTCCCCCAATGAGCAGTTCTTC,CASSQEGTGSPNEQFF
TRBV27,many,TRBJ1-1,NA,TGTGCCAGCAGTTTATACTGGGACGGCTACACTGAAGCTTTCTTT,CASSLYWDGYTEAFF
TRBV5-8,many,TRBJ1-1,NA,TGTGCCAGCAGCTTGAAAACCGGACTCCCGAACACTGAAGCTTTCTTT,CASSLKTGLPNTEAFF
TRBV11-2,NA,TRBJ2-7,NA,TGTGCCAGCAGCTTAGTCGGGTTGGCAGAGGGGTTTTACGAGCAGTACTTC,CASSLVGLAEGFYEQYF
TRBV29-1,NA,TRBJ2-7,NA,TGCAGCGTTGCTGGCAATCTCTACGAGCAGTACTTC,CSVAGNLYEQYF
TRBV6-5,NA,TRBJ1-1,TRBD1,TGTGCCAGCAGTTACTCGACAGGGGTGACTGAAGCTTTCTTT,CASSYSTGVTEAFF
TRBV19,few,TRBJ2-1,TRBD2,TGTGCCAGTACCCTCCGGGCGGGAGAGAGCTCCTACAATGAGCAGTTCTTC,CASTLRAGESSYNEQFF
TRBV6-1,few,TRBJ2-6,TRBD1,TGTGCCAGCAGTCCTGGGACAGCTGGGGCCAACGTCCTGACTTTC,CASSPGTAGANVLTF
TRBV2,many,TRBJ2-3,TRBD2,TGTGCCAGCAGTCGAGCGGGAGGCTCAGATACGCAGTATTTT,CASSRAGGSDTQYF